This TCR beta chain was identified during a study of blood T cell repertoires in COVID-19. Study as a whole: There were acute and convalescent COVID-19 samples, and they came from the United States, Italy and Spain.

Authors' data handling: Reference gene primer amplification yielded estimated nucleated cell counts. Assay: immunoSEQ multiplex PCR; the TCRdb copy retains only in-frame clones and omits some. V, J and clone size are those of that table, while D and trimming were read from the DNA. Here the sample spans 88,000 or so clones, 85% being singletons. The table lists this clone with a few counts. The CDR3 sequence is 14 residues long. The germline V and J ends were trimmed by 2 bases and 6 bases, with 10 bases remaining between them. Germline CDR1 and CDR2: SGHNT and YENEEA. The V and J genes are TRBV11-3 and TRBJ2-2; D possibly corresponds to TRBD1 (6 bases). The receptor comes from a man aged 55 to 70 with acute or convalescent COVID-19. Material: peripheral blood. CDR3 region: CASSLQPGAGELFF. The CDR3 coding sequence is TGTGCCAGCAGCTTACAGCCAGGGGCCGGGGAGCTGTTTTTT.